Detailed here is one TCR beta chain. There are a few counts of this clone. Its antigen is not yet known. Within one base of it there is no much larger clone, and no base qualities were kept. The sample belongs to a study of blood T cell repertoires in COVID-19 (dated by TCRdb to 2018 to 2021). Study-level background: Samples covering the acute and convalescent phases of COVID-19 were provided by collaborators in the United States, Italy and Spain. The material from the prospective study consisted of cDNA or gDNA derived from T cells, B-cell-depleted T cells, or PBMCs. Deeply sampled blood TCRbeta repertoires from subjects exposed to, actively infected with, or recovered from COVID-19 were included in the dataset. The repertoires were made available in a free public database intended to serve as a resource for research on the immune response to SARS-CoV-2. Samples were obtained from the ongoing ImmuneRACE study (first 160 participants) and from roughly 1,300 subjects provided by 6 global collaborators. The sample metadata nearly always contained a de-identified subject ID, COVID-19 status, age in years and sex. Where available, HLA class I and class II types were taken from metadata supplied by the sample provider and were not determined by assay-based typing. What the study reported, not specific to this receptor: The amount of clinical and demographic metadata varied by source and participant and was provided uncurated.

TCRbeta CDR3 regions were amplified from genomic DNA using the immunoSEQ Assay, a bias-controlled multiplex PCR. As for the authors' bioinformatics: Nucleated cell counts per sample were estimated from amplification of reference gene primers within the assay. To quantify the absolute abundance of each unique TCRbeta CDR3 rearrangement, sequence reads were collapsed and filtered. For each sample, productive Simpson clonality was calculated as the square root of Simpson's diversity index over productive rearrangements. Here the immuneACCESS table is served through TCRdb, limited to in-frame sequences with V and J called. Missing clones are a known gap in these copies; in checked studies unresolved V genes cover under half, and the rest lacks a known reason. D and trimming come from the DNA, and the V and J calls and clone size come from that table. This sample gives roughly 120,000 clones in total; roughly 80% of them show up just once. Jointly, the top ten make up roughly 7.9% of the sample.

The CDR3 measures 14 amino acids from cysteine to phenylalanine. Only CDR3 DNA is held: 42 bases, read in frame from base 1. Per the germline V gene, SGHRS is the CDR1 and YFSETQ is the CDR2. Between the V and J ends, shortened by 5 bases and 0 bases respectively, the junction contains 11 bases. Whole blood was collected in K2EDTA tubes by collaborating institutions according to the institutions' own protocols. For TCRbeta analysis, collaborators shipped samples as frozen whole blood, isolated PBMCs, or DNA extracted from either of those sample types. This chain joins TRBV5-1 to TRBJ1-1; perhaps TRBD1 is the D gene, with 5 bases matching. The receptor was isolated from a man aged 70 or older with acute or convalescent COVID-19. The specimen was peripheral blood. The nucleotides read TGCGCCAGCAGAGACAGTACTATGAACACTGAAGCTTTCTTT. This yields the protein CASRDSTMNTEAFF. When the CDR3 is completed using the reference TRBV5-1 and TRBJ1-1 genes on either side, the full variable domain is KAGVTQTPRYLIKTRGQQVTLSCSPISGHRSVSWYQQTPGQGLQFLFEYFSETQRNKGNFPGRFSGRQFSNSRSEMNVSTLELGDSALYLCASRDSTMNTEAFFGQGTRLTVV.